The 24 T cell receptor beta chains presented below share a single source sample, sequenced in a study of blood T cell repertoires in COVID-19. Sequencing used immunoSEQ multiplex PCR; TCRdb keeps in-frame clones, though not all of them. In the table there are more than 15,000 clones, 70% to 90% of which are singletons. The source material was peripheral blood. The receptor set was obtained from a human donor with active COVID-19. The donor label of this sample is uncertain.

The CDR3: CASSPRVNTEAFF. The CDR3 nucleotides read TGTGCCAGCAGTCCGAGGGTCAACACTGAAGCTTTCTTT. The rearrangement uses TRBV28 and TRBJ1-1, with no clear D. In germline, CDR1 is MDHEN, CDR2 SYDVKM. This CDR3 contains 13 residues. V lost 5 bases and J 2 bases, leaving 9 bases between the germline ends.

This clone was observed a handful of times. In nucleotides, the CDR3 is TGTGCCAGCAAACCCGGGACAGGGGGCTTTATCTATGGCTACACCTTC. This sequence encodes CASKPGTGGFIYGYTF. The V and J genes are TRBV25-1 and TRBJ1-2; TRBD1 agrees at 12 bases. Trimming took 7 bases from V and 4 from J; bases not matched to a gene: 10. This CDR3 is built from 16 residues. Per germline, CDR1 MGHDK and CDR2 SYGVNS.

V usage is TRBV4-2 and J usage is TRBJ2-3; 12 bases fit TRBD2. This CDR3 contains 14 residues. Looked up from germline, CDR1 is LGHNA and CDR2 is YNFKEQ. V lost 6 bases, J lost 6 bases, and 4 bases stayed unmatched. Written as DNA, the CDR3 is TGTGCCAGCAGGCTAGCGGGGGGGCTGGATACGCAGTATTTT. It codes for CASRLAGGLDTQYF.

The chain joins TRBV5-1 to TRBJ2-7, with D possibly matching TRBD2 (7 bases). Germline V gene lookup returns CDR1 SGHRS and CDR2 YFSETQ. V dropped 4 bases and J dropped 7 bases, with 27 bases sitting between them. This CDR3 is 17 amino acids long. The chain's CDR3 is CASSPGPVQGRGGEQYF. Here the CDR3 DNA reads TGCGCCAGCAGCCCCGGGCCGGTTCAGGGGCGGGGAGGGGAGCAGTACTTC.

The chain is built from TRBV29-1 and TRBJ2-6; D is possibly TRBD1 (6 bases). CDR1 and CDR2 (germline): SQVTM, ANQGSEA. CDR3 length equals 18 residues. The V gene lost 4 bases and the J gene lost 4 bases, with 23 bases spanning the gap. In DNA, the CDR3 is TGCAGCGTTGCAGGGGCAGTGAACGATAAGTTCGGGGCCAACGTCCTGACTTTC. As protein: CSVAGAVNDKFGANVLTF.

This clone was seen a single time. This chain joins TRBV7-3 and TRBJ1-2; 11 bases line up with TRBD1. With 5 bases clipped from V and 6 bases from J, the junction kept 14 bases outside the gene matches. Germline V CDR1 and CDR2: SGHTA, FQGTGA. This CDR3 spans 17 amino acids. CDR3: CASSPSGGTGGLHGYTF. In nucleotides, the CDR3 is TGTGCCAGCAGCCCCTCGGGCGGGACAGGGGGTTTGCATGGCTACACCTTC.

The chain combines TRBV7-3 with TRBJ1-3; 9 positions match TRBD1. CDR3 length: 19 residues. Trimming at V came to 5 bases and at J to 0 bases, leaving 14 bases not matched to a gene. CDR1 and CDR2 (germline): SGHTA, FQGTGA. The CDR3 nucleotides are TGTGCCAGCAGCCCGCCGACGGACAGGGGCTTGAGCTCTGGAAACACCATATATTTT. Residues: CASSPPTDRGLSSGNTIYF. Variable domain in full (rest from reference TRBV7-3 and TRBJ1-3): GAGVSQTPSNKVTEKGKYVELRCDPISGHTALYWYRQSLGQGPEFLIYFQGTGAADDSGLPNDRFFAVRPEGSVSTLKIQRTERGDSAVYLCASSPPTDRGLSSGNTIYFGEGSWLTVV.

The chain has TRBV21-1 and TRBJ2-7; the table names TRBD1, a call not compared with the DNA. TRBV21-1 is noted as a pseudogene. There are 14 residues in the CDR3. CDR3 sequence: CASSKAGTTYEQYF. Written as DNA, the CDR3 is TGTGCCAGCAGCAAAGCCGGGACAACCTACGAGCAGTACTTC.

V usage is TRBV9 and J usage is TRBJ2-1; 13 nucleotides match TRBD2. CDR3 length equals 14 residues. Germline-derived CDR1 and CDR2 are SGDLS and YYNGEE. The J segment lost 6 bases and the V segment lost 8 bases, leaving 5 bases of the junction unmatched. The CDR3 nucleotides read TGTGCCAGATTACTAGCGGGGGGGCTCAATGAGCAGTTCTTC. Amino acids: CARLLAGGLNEQFF.

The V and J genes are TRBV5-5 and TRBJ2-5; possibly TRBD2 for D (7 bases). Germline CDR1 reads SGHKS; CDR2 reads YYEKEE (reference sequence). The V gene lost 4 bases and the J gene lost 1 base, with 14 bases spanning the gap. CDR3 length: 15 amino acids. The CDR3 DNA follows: TGTGCCAGCAGCAACGGACTAGGGGGCCAAGAGACCCAGTACTTC. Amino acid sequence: CASSNGLGGQETQYF.

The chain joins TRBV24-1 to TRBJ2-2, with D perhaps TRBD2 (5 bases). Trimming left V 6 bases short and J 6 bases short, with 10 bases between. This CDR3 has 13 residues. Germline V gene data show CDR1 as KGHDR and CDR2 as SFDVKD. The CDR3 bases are TGTGCCACCAGTCTCGGAGGCTCCGGGGAGCTGTTTTTT. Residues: CATSLGGSGELFF.

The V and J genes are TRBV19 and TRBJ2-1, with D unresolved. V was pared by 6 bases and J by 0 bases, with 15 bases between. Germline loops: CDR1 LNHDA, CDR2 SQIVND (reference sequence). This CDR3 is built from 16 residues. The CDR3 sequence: CASSTPIRSSYNEQFF. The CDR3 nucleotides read TGTGCCAGTAGCACCCCCATCAGAAGCTCCTACAATGAGCAGTTCTTC.

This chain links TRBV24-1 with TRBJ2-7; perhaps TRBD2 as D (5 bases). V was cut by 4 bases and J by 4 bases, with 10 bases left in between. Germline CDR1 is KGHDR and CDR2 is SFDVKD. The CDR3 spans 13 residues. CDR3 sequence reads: CATSDPGEYEQYF. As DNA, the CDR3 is TGTGCCACCAGTGACCCCGGGGAGTACGAGCAGTACTTC.

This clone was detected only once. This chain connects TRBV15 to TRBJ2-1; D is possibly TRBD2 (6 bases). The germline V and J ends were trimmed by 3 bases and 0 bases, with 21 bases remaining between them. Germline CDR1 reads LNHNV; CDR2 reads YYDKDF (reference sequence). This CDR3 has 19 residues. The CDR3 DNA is TGTGCCACCAGCAGCTCATCGGGATTAGCGGAAAGCTCCTACAATGAGCAGTTCTTC. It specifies CATSSSSGLAESSYNEQFF.

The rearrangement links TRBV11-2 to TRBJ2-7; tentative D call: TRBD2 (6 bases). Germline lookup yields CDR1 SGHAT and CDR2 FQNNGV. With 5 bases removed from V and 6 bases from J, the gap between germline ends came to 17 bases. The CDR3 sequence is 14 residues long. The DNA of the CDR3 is TGTGCCAGCAGCCCTGGGGAGGCACAAGTCGAGCAGTACTTC. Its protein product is CASSPGEAQVEQYF.

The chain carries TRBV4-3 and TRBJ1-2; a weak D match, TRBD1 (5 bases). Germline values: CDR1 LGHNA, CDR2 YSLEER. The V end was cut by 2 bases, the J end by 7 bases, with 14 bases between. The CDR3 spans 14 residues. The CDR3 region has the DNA TGCGCCAGCAGCCAACAGGACACGGATTTTGGCTACACCTTC. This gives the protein CASSQQDTDFGYTF.

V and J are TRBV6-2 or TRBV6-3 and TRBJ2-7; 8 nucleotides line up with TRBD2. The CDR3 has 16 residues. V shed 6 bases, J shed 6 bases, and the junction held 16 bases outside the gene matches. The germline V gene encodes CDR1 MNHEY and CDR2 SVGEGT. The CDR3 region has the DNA TGTGCCAGCAGCCCACAGATCGGCGGGGGGAATCTCGAGCAGTACTTC. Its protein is CASSPQIGGGNLEQYF.

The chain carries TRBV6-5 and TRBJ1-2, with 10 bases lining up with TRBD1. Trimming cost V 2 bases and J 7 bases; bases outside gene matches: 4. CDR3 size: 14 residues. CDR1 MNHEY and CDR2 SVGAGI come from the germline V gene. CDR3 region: CASSYNRDRGGYTF. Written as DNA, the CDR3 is TGTGCCAGCAGTTACAACCGGGACAGGGGTGGCTACACCTTC.

CDR3 protein: CASSLASGVGETQYF. CDR3 DNA: TGTGCCAGCAGCTTAGCTAGCGGGGTCGGAGAGACCCAGTACTTC. J is TRBJ2-5 and V is TRBV7-2, with 8 bases identical to TRBD2. Germline CDR1 is SGHTA and CDR2 is FQGNSA. V was pared by 0 bases and J by 4 bases, with 4 bases of the junction left unmatched. CDR3 size: 15 residues.

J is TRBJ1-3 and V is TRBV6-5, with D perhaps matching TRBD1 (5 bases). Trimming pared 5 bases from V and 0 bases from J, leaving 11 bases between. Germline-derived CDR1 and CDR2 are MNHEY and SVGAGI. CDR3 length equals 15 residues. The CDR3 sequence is CASSRQFSSGNTIYF. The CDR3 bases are TGTGCCAGCAGTAGACAGTTCTCCTCTGGAAACACCATATATTTT.

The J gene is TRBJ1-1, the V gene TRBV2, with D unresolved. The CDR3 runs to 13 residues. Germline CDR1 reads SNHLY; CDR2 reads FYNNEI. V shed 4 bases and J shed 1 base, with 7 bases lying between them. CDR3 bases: TGTGCCAGCAGTGTAAACAAGAACACTGAAGCTTTCTTT. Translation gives CASSVNKNTEAFF.

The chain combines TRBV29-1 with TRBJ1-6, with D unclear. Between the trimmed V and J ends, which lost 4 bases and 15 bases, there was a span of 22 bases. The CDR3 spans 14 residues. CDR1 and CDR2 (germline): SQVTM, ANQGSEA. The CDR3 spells CSVVIGALGVLLHF. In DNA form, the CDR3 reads TGCAGCGTTGTGATCGGTGCTCTTGGAGTTCTCCTCCACTTT.

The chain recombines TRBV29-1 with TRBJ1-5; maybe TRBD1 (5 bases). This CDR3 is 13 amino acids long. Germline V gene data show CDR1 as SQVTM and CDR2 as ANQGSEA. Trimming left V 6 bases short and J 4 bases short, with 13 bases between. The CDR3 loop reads CSVSGSANQPQHF. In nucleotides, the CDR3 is TGCAGCGTGTCAGGGTCAGCAAATCAGCCCCAGCATTTT.

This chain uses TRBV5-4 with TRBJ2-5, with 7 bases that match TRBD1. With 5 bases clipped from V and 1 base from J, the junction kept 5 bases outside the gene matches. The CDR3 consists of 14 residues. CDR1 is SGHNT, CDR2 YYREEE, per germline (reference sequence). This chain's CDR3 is CASSPDRVQETQYF. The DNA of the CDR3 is TGTGCCAGCAGTCCCGACAGGGTCCAAGAGACCCAGTACTTC.